A selection of T cell receptor beta chains follows, all from one sample in a study of control samples from healthy donors and cancer patients. TCRdb's table, derived via immunoSEQ multiplex PCR, lists solely in-frame clones and lacks some. Here the sample spans around 90,000 clones, approximately 86% being singletons. Sequenced sample: blood. The receptors originated from a man younger than 45 in good health. Both conserved end residues are part of each CDR3. D genes are given only for firm matches. Expanded clones get a size class; other rows say once, few or many, or leave the size out.

size: NA
D: NA
V: TRBV30
J: TRBJ2-3
DNA: TGTGCCCAAGACGGGGCTAGGGGAGCAGATACGCAGTATTTT
CDR3: CAQDGARGADTQYF

size: NA
D: TRBD2
V: TRBV20-1
J: TRBJ2-5
DNA: TGCAGTGCTAGTCGGACCGGGGGGTACCAAGAGACCCAGTACTTC
CDR3: CSASRTGGYQETQYF

size: NA
D: NA
V: TRBV25-1
J: TRBJ1-4
DNA: TGTGCCAGCAGTGAATCGTCCGGGGCACCTGTAGATGAAAAACTGTTTTTT
CDR3: CASSESSGAPVDEKLFF

size: NA
D: NA
V: TRBV27
J: TRBJ1-2
DNA: TGTGCCAGCAAGGGCGCAGATAACTATGGCTACACCTTC
CDR3: CASKGADNYGYTF

size: NA
D: TRBD2
V: TRBV7-9
J: TRBJ2-1
DNA: TGTGCCAGCAGCTTAGAAGGGCTAGCGGGAAATGAGCAGTTCTTC
CDR3: CASSLEGLAGNEQFF

size: NA
D: NA
V: TRBV4-1
J: TRBJ2-2
DNA: TGCGCCAGCGAGGTGGGACCCACCGGGGAGCTGTTTTTT
CDR3: CASEVGPTGELFF

size: NA
D: NA
V: TRBV6-5
J: TRBJ1-1
DNA: TGTGCCAGCAGTTATCGGCGGGCGAGGACTGAAGCTTTCTTT
CDR3: CASSYRRARTEAFF

size: NA
D: NA
V: TRBV29-1
J: TRBJ1-1
DNA: TGCAGCGTTGAGGGGCAGTTTCCTCTCACTGAAGCTTTCTTT
CDR3: CSVEGQFPLTEAFF

size: NA
D: NA
V: TRBV5-4
J: TRBJ1-1
DNA: TGTGCCAGCAGCAGTGACTCGAGGGTTACTGAAGCTTTCTTT
CDR3: CASSSDSRVTEAFF

size: NA
D: NA
V: TRBV5-1
J: TRBJ2-1
DNA: TGCGCCAGCAGCTTCCACTACAATGAGCAGTTCTTC
CDR3: CASSFHYNEQFF

size: NA
D: TRBD1
V: TRBV30
J: TRBJ1-6
DNA: TGTGCCTGGGGACAGGAAATATGGAATTCACCCCTCCACTTT
CDR3: CAWGQEIWNSPLHF

size: once
D: TRBD1
V: TRBV7-6
J: TRBJ2-5
DNA: TGTGCCAGCAGCGCCCGCGACAGGGGATTACGAACAGAGACCCAGTACTTC
CDR3: CASSARDRGLRTETQYF

size: NA
D: NA
V: TRBV7-9
J: TRBJ1-2
DNA: TGTGCCAGCAGCTCGACAACTTCAGGATATGGCTACACCTTC
CDR3: CASSSTTSGYGYTF

size: NA
D: NA
V: TRBV11-2
J: TRBJ2-2
DNA: TGTGCCAGCAGCTCCTCCAGGGTGGCCGGGGAGCTGTTTTTT
CDR3: CASSSSRVAGELFF

size: once
D: NA
V: TRBV10-3
J: TRBJ1-1
DNA: TGTGCCATCAGTGTAAGGGGAATGAACACTGAAGCTTTCTTT
CDR3: CAISVRGMNTEAFF

size: NA
D: NA
V: TRBV18
J: TRBJ1-2
DNA: TGTGCCAGCTCACCACCCAGGGGAGTATTGGGTGGCTACACCTTC
CDR3: CASSPPRGVLGGYTF

size: NA
D: NA
V: TRBV9
J: TRBJ1-1
DNA: TGTGCCAGCAGTCTGCAGGGCTCCACTGAAGCTTTCTTT
CDR3: CASSLQGSTEAFF

size: NA
D: NA
V: TRBV25-1
J: TRBJ1-4
DNA: TGTGCCAGCAGTGAACCCCAGGGGAGGGGATCCGGAAAACTGTTTTTT
CDR3: CASSEPQGRGSGKLFF

size: NA
D: NA
V: TRBV19
J: TRBJ1-2
DNA: TGTGCCAGTAGTCCTCCTCACGGAAAAGCTAACTATGGCTACACCTTC
CDR3: CASSPPHGKANYGYTF

size: once
D: TRBD2
V: TRBV9
J: TRBJ2-5
DNA: TGTGCCAGCAGCGTAGTAGGACTAGGACAAGAGACCCAGTACTTC
CDR3: CASSVVGLGQETQYF

size: NA
D: TRBD1
V: TRBV19
J: TRBJ1-3
DNA: TGTGCCAGTAGTATCGCGCGACGTCAGGGGGCTGGTGGAAACACCATATATTTT
CDR3: CASSIARRQGAGGNTIYF

size: NA
D: TRBD1
V: TRBV9
J: TRBJ1-1
DNA: TGTGCCAGCAGTCAGGGGGTAAACACTGAAGCTTTCTTT
CDR3: CASSQGVNTEAFF

size: few
D: TRBD1
V: TRBV27
J: TRBJ2-6
DNA: TGTGCCAGCAGTTTTTGGACAGGCAGCTCTGGGGCCAACGTCCTGACTTTC
CDR3: CASSFWTGSSGANVLTF

size: NA
D: NA
V: TRBV7-2
J: TRBJ2-1
DNA: TGTGCCAGCAGCTTAGGGACGGGAGTATACAATGAGCAGTTCTTC
CDR3: CASSLGTGVYNEQFF

size: NA
D: NA
V: TRBV24-1
J: TRBJ1-2
DNA: TGTGCCACCAGTGATTTGGGCATTGGCTACACCTTC
CDR3: CATSDLGIGYTF

size: NA
D: NA
V: TRBV19
J: TRBJ2-2
DNA: TGTGCCAGTAGTATCGGGACTCAAAACACCGGGGAGCTGTTTTTT
CDR3: CASSIGTQNTGELFF

size: NA
D: TRBD1
V: TRBV27
J: TRBJ1-2
DNA: TGTGCCAGCAGCACAGGGGGCCTAACCTATGGCTACACCTTC
CDR3: CASSTGGLTYGYTF

size: NA
D: NA
V: TRBV20-1
J: TRBJ1-1
DNA: TGCAGTGCTAAAGACCACACTGAAGCTTTCTTT
CDR3: CSAKDHTEAFF

size: once
D: NA
V: TRBV24-1
J: TRBJ2-1
DNA: TGTGCCACCAGTGATTTGGCCAGGTTCGATGAGCAGTTCTTC
CDR3: CATSDLARFDEQFF

size: NA
D: NA
V: TRBV7-6
J: TRBJ2-7
DNA: TGTGCCAGCAGCTTGTATGTGGGGAGCTCCTACGAGCAGTACTTC
CDR3: CASSLYVGSSYEQYF

size: NA
D: NA
V: TRBV5-1
J: TRBJ1-1
DNA: TGCGCCAGCAGCGAGGCAACAGGGACTGAAGCTTTCTTT
CDR3: CASSEATGTEAFF

size: NA
D: TRBD1
V: TRBV5-1
J: TRBJ2-2
DNA: TGCGCCAGCAGCGACAGGGGGCGGAACACCGGGGAGCTGTTTTTT
CDR3: CASSDRGRNTGELFF

size: NA
D: NA
V: TRBV6-2/TRBV6-3
J: TRBJ1-5
DNA: TGTGCCAGCAGCTTTGGACACCTCAACCCCTATCAGCCCCAGCATTTT
CDR3: CASSFGHLNPYQPQHF

size: NA
D: NA
V: TRBV5-4
J: TRBJ1-1
DNA: TGTGCCAGCAGCTGGGGATTCATGAACACTGAAGCTTTCTTT
CDR3: CASSWGFMNTEAFF

size: NA
D: NA
V: TRBV5-6
J: TRBJ1-4
DNA: TGTGCCAGCAGCCGGGTGGGACTCGGCGAAAAACTGTTTTTT
CDR3: CASSRVGLGEKLFF

size: NA
D: NA
V: TRBV12-3/TRBV12-4
J: TRBJ2-5
DNA: TGTGCCAGCAGTGGAGGGGGCAGGGAGACCCAGTACTTC
CDR3: CASSGGGRETQYF

size: many
D: TRBD2
V: TRBV6-2/TRBV6-3
J: TRBJ2-7
DNA: TGTGCCAGCAGCCCTGAGGGGAGGGCGGGGCTCCACGAGCAGTACTTC
CDR3: CASSPEGRAGLHEQYF

size: NA
D: TRBD2
V: TRBV7-6
J: TRBJ2-1
DNA: TGTGCCAGCAGCTTACTATCCGGGGACTATACCAACAATGAGCAGTTCTTC
CDR3: CASSLLSGDYTNNEQFF

size: NA
D: NA
V: TRBV18
J: TRBJ2-3
DNA: TGTGCCAGCTCATCACAGGGAGATACGCAGTATTTT
CDR3: CASSSQGDTQYF

size: NA
D: TRBD1
V: TRBV19
J: TRBJ1-6
DNA: TGTGCCAGTAAAACCGGGACAGGGTTTAATTCACCCCTCCACTTT
CDR3: CASKTGTGFNSPLHF

size: NA
D: NA
V: TRBV29-1
J: TRBJ2-1
DNA: TGCAGCGTTGAAAAGCGGAATGAGCAGTTCTTC
CDR3: CSVEKRNEQFF

size: NA
D: NA
V: TRBV19
J: TRBJ2-1
DNA: TGTGCCAGTAGTATGGTCTACAATGAGCAGTTCTTC
CDR3: CASSMVYNEQFF

size: NA
D: NA
V: TRBV24-1
J: TRBJ2-3
DNA: TGTGCCACCAGTGGTTCCATAGATACGCAGTATTTT
CDR3: CATSGSIDTQYF

size: NA
D: NA
V: TRBV27
J: TRBJ1-5
DNA: TGTGCCAGCAGTTTAGGTACAGTTAGCAATCAGCCCCAGCATTTT
CDR3: CASSLGTVSNQPQHF

size: NA
D: NA
V: TRBV18
J: TRBJ1-6
DNA: TGTGCCAGCTCACCCGATATAGCGGCCCTTAATAATTCACCCCTCCACTTT
CDR3: CASSPDIAALNNSPLHF

size: few
D: NA
V: TRBV29-1
J: TRBJ1-1
DNA: TGCAGCGTGGTTCAGGGAGGCACTGAAGCTTTCTTT
CDR3: CSVVQGGTEAFF

size: NA
D: NA
V: TRBV29-1
J: TRBJ1-3
DNA: TGCAGCGTGGGTAAATCCTCTGGAAACACCATATATTTT
CDR3: CSVGKSSGNTIYF

size: NA
D: NA
V: TRBV2
J: TRBJ1-4
DNA: TGTGCCAGCACCGGGACACACAATGAAAAACTGTTTTTT
CDR3: CASTGTHNEKLFF

size: NA
D: TRBD2
V: TRBV7-9
J: TRBJ2-3
DNA: TGTGCCAGCAGCCTAGCGGGGGGAGGAGATACGCAGTATTTT
CDR3: CASSLAGGGDTQYF

size: few
D: NA
V: TRBV5-6
J: TRBJ1-2
DNA: TGTGCCAGCAGCTTGTTCGAAGCAGGCTACACCTTC
CDR3: CASSLFEAGYTF

size: NA
D: NA
V: TRBV5-5
J: TRBJ1-4
DNA: TGTGCCAGCAGCCGGGAACCAGGAACATATGAAAAACTGTTTTTT
CDR3: CASSREPGTYEKLFF

size: NA
D: NA
V: TRBV11-2
J: TRBJ2-5
DNA: TGTGCCAGCAGCTTAGAGGGGACACCCGAAGAGACCCAGTACTTC
CDR3: CASSLEGTPEETQYF

size: NA
D: NA
V: TRBV10-3
J: TRBJ2-1
DNA: TGTGCCATCATGATTGAGGGGGGGCCAGACAATGAGCAGTTCTTC
CDR3: CAIMIEGGPDNEQFF

size: NA
D: NA
V: TRBV4-2
J: TRBJ1-2
DNA: TGTGCCAGCAGCCAAGGGAGGGGAGAAGGTGGCTACACCTTC
CDR3: CASSQGRGEGGYTF

size: NA
D: NA
V: TRBV5-1
J: TRBJ1-2
DNA: TGCGCCAGCAGCTTGGGGCTGGGTCAGAACTATGGCTACACCTTC
CDR3: CASSLGLGQNYGYTF